This record looks at one T cell receptor beta chain sequence and its context. Sequencing was performed with immunoSEQ multiplex PCR; in TCRdb, only in-frame clones are kept and a portion is missing. The sample holds roughly 150,000 clones, around nine tenths seen once. The V gene's germline CDR1 is MNHEY and CDR2 SMNVEV (reference sequence). CDR3 length equals 14 residues. The V and J ends lost 5 bases and 10 bases, in that order; junction bases with no gene match: 11. This sample was included in a study of cytomegalovirus exposure and HLA in healthy donors. This clonotype was obtained from a woman aged 18 to 35 in good health and CMV-seropositive. Sequenced sample: PBMCs. The V and J genes are TRBV27 and TRBJ2-1, with 7 bases fitting TRBD2. The chain's CDR3 is CASSELLGGDEQFF. The CDR3 region has the DNA TGTGCCAGCAGTGAGCTCTTGGGAGGGGACGAGCAGTTCTTC.